This TCR beta chain was captured in a study of blood T cell repertoires in COVID-19 (TCRdb year 2020). As for the study more broadly: The collaborator samples originated in the United States, Italy and Spain and spanned the acute and convalescent phases of COVID-19. The material from the prospective study consisted of cDNA or gDNA derived from T cells, B-cell-depleted T cells, or PBMCs. The dataset comprised deeply sampled blood TCRbeta repertoires from subjects exposed to, actively infected with, or recovered from COVID-19. The repertoires were made available in a free public database intended to serve as a resource for research on the immune response to SARS-CoV-2. The samples were drawn from two sources: the first 160 participants of the ongoing ImmuneRACE study, and 1,254 subjects contributed by 6 global collaborators. A de-identified subject ID, COVID-19 status, age in years and sex were almost always included in the sample metadata. Where HLA class I and class II types were available, the types were taken from metadata supplied by the sample provider, not from assay-based typing. Here is what the overall study found, with its caveats: Clinical and demographic metadata were provided uncurated, with the amount varying by source and participant.

TCRbeta CDR3 regions were amplified from genomic DNA by means of the immunoSEQ Assay, a bias-controlled multiplex PCR. From the authors' description of their analysis: Nucleated cell counts per sample were estimated from amplification of reference gene primers within the assay. Sequence reads were collapsed and filtered to measure the absolute abundance of every unique TCRbeta CDR3 rearrangement. Productive Simpson clonality was computed per sample as the square root of Simpson's diversity index over productive rearrangements. TCRdb re-hosts the immuneACCESS table, in-frame sequences only. Its copies lack some clones; in the studies checked, an unresolved V gene accounts for under half of them, and the cause for the rest is not known. The DNA gave D and trimming, while V, J and clone size come from that table. Within this sample are roughly 300,000 clones, with around 84% of them counted one time only. Around 2.3% of the sample comes from the top ten.

Taken from cysteine to phenylalanine, the CDR3 has 13 residues. Here the CDR3 DNA is all that survives: 39 bases in frame from base 1. Trimming removed 3 bases from V and 11 bases from J, leaving 13 bases between the germline ends. Taken from the germline V gene (reference sequence), the CDR1 and CDR2 loops are SEHNR and FQNEAQ. In the prospective study, participants were roughly 18 to 100 years old, resided in about two dozen geographic areas of the United States, and were enrolled through a virtual design. Cohort assignment in the prospective study relied on participant-reported clinical history from a screening survey and a study questionnaire. Recovered participants in ImmuneRACE Cohort 3 were defined by two consecutive negative NP/OP PCR tests, clearance by a healthcare professional, or resolution of symptoms. In the prospective study, whole blood, serum and a nasopharyngeal or oropharyngeal swab were collected from each participant by mobile phlebotomists. Participants in the prospective study had the option to provide additional blood draws and questionnaires over a 2-month period. Before DNA extraction, blood samples from the prospective study were shipped at room temperature or frozen.

Comments on this clone: Its antigen is unknown. No base qualities exist here, and no much larger clone lies one base off it.

Recombination connected TRBV7-9 to TRBJ1-4; the D gene is perhaps TRBD1, on 5 matching bases. Sequencing used PBMCs or T cells enriched from blood (not recorded which). This receptor was obtained from a woman aged 50 to 60 who had recovered from COVID-19. The CDR3 corresponds to CASSLSSGGKLFF. The nucleotides are TGTGCCAGCAGCTTGAGTTCGGGGGGGAAACTGTTTTTT.